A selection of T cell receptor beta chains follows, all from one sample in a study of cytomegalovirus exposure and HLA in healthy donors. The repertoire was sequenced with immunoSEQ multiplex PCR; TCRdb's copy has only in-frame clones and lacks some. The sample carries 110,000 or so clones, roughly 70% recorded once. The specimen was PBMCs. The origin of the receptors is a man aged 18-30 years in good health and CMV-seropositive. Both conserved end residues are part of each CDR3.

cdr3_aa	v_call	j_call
CASTRGQGGTDTQYF	TRBV2	TRBJ2-3
CASSTQPGQGDEKLFF	TRBV19	TRBJ1-4
CASSLDKGGRYEQYF	TRBV11-2	.
CASSTIAGASTDTQYF	TRBV19	TRBJ2-3
CASSVDSGANQPQHF	TRBV2	TRBJ1-5
CATTTGLRTEAFF	TRBV2	TRBJ1-1
CASSYLDGLAGDTQYF	TRBV6-6	TRBJ2-3
CAISDEGRSNDYDYEQYF	TRBV10-3	TRBJ2-7
CASSALGQGAVTEAFF	TRBV18	TRBJ1-1
CASSRTENTGELFF	TRBV5-1	TRBJ2-2
CASSALGQWGETQYF	TRBV6-1	TRBJ2-5
CASSSGSGNTIYF	TRBV5-1	TRBJ1-3
CASSGTGVYNEQFF	TRBV2	TRBJ2-1
CASSPGTGSSYNEQFF	TRBV5-1	TRBJ2-1
CASSGTGGWDEKLFF	TRBV5-1	TRBJ1-4
CASSLDGQGSQPQHF	TRBV7-2	TRBJ1-5
CASSQLNYGYTF	TRBV10-2	TRBJ1-2
CASSLSGTETLGGYTF	TRBV7-9	TRBJ1-2
CASSLVPGVGGTQYF	TRBV5-6	TRBJ2-5
CASSLSYGGAIDTQYF	TRBV4-1	TRBJ2-3
CASSKGDQGRPTYNEQFF	TRBV21-1	TRBJ2-1
CASSFRDRGNSPLHF	TRBV6-6	TRBJ1-6
CASSQDLEGGDEKLFF	TRBV4-1	TRBJ1-4
CASSSGGALNTGELFF	TRBV5-4	TRBJ2-2
CASRTGLAGNTIYF	TRBV6-5	TRBJ1-3
CASSLVRDETQYF	TRBV5-4	TRBJ2-5
CASSSDLGTTLAKNIQYF	TRBV5-1	TRBJ2-4
CASSRNTGDETQYF	TRBV7-7	TRBJ2-5
CAWSAQRTSGAYSGANVLTF	TRBV30	TRBJ2-6
CASSLASSGANVLTF	TRBV5-1	TRBJ2-6
CASSLAFGGGGETQYF	TRBV5-6	TRBJ2-5
CASRRDRAVDEQFF	TRBV10-2	TRBJ2-1
CASSERLASTDTQYF	TRBV10-1	TRBJ2-3
CASSQVSRDPEKLFF	TRBV4-2	TRBJ1-4
CASSLQGTLGVEQFF	TRBV7-2	TRBJ2-1
CASSLAGRSEQYF	TRBV5-4	.
CASSPVAGTDTQYF	TRBV7-2	TRBJ2-3
CASSFYRVSYEQYF	TRBV7-9	TRBJ2-7
CASTSTGFTYGYTF	TRBV6-1	TRBJ1-2
CASSARDRVEDGYTF	TRBV9	TRBJ1-2
CASSYPAPGGVYGYTF	TRBV7-9	TRBJ1-2
CASSVDRTYEQYF	TRBV19	TRBJ2-7
CASSSMPPPGEQYF	TRBV18	TRBJ2-7
CASSLWLNTEAFF	TRBV27	TRBJ1-1
CSTWAGTGGTEAFF	TRBV29-1	TRBJ1-1